Shown below are 24 T cell receptor beta chains from a single sample sequenced in a study of blood T cell repertoires in COVID-19. The data were produced by immunoSEQ multiplex PCR, yet TCRdb's version contains in-frame clones alone and is incomplete. The sample records around 100,000 clones, over 75% being singletons. Sequenced material: peripheral blood. The receptors stem from a human donor with acute or convalescent COVID-19. The donor label of this sample is uncertain.

The chain is built from TRBV2 and TRBJ2-5; D remains ambiguous. V was cut by 0 bases and J by 3 bases, with 8 bases left in between. This CDR3 is built from 14 residues. Germline CDR1 reads SNHLY; CDR2 reads FYNNEI. The CDR3 region is CASSEASLKETQYF. CDR3 coding DNA: TGTGCCAGCAGTGAAGCGAGTCTCAAAGAGACCCAGTACTTC.

The chain employs TRBV6-1 and TRBJ1-5, with 7 bases fitting TRBD1. With 1 base clipped from V and 2 bases from J, the junction kept 5 bases outside the gene matches. Germline CDR1 reads MNHNS; CDR2 reads SASEGT. The CDR3 loop spans 16 amino acids. The CDR3 DNA reads TGTGCCAGCAGTGAAGGACAGGGTTCGGGCAATCAGCCCCAGCATTTT. Its protein is CASSEGQGSGNQPQHF.

V is TRBV19 and J is TRBJ1-2, with D possibly matching TRBD1 (6 bases). CDR3 size: 14 residues. Looked up from germline, CDR1 is LNHDA and CDR2 is SQIVND (reference sequence). V gave up 5 bases and J gave up 3 bases, with 13 bases separating them. DNA of the CDR3: TGTGCCAGTAGTTCTCGGACAGAAGACTATGGCTACACCTTC. Its protein is CASSSRTEDYGYTF. The full variable domain, in which reference TRBV19 and TRBJ1-2 provide the parts outside the CDR3, is DGGITQSPKYLFRKEGQNVTLSCEQNLNHDAMYWYRQDPGQGLRLIYYSQIVNDFQKGDIAEGYSVSREKKESFPLTVTSAQKNPTAFYLCASSSRTEDYGYTFGSGTRLTVV.

CDR3 DNA sequence: TGTGCCAGTAGTATTATCGGGTGGGCGGGGGGCCTATCCTACGAGCAGTACTTC. This sequence encodes CASSIIGWAGGLSYEQYF. This rearrangement joins TRBV19 to TRBJ2-7, with 8 nucleotides matching TRBD2. Germline assignment: CDR1 LNHDA and CDR2 SQIVND (reference sequence). V trimming: 3 bases; J trimming: 1 base; junction bases outside the gene matches: 14. The CDR3 extends over 18 amino acids.

The CDR3 is CASSSQGRGEQYF. CDR3 in DNA: TGTGCCAGCAGCTCACAGGGCAGGGGCGAGCAGTACTTC. The chain couples TRBV7-2 to TRBJ2-7; a weak D match, TRBD1 (6 bases). There are 13 residues in the CDR3. The ends were cut back, 4 bases at V and 6 bases at J, with 13 bases in the middle. Germline values: CDR1 SGHTA, CDR2 FQGNSA.

This chain links TRBV5-1 with TRBJ2-1, with 8 bases fitting TRBD2. From germline, CDR1 is SGHRS and CDR2 YFSETQ. The CDR3 sequence is 16 residues long. V was pared by 7 bases and J by 2 bases, with 11 bases of the junction left unmatched. The CDR3 region has the DNA TGCGCCAGCGACATAGGCGGGGGGCCCCCCTACAATGAGCAGTTCTTC. Its translation is CASDIGGGPPYNEQFF.

This chain connects TRBV11-2 to TRBJ2-3; 7 positions match TRBD1. The CDR3 has 15 amino acids. Germline assignment: CDR1 SGHAT and CDR2 FQNNGV. J was trimmed by 2 bases and V by 5 bases; bases with no gene match: 7. Here the CDR3 DNA reads TGTGCCAGCAGCACACAGGGGCTTTACACAGATACGCAGTATTTT. Translation: CASSTQGLYTDTQYF.

The CDR3 DNA sequence: TGCGCCAGCAGCCCGATAATAGGTTCGAGGGACTATGGCTACACCTTC. Translation gives CASSPIIGSRDYGYTF. The rearrangement uses TRBV4-1 and TRBJ1-2; D is unclear. V lost 4 bases and J 3 bases, leaving 18 bases between the germline ends. This CDR3 is built from 16 residues. Germline-derived CDR1 and CDR2 are MGHRA and YSYEKL.

The CDR3 coding sequence is TGTGCCAGCTCACCAGAGATGGGACAGCCCGAATGGGACATTCAGTACTTC. It specifies CASSPEMGQPEWDIQYF. The chain has TRBV18 and TRBJ2-4; TRBD1 matches at 7 bases. The junction had 15 bases not matched to a gene; V was cut back by 2 bases and J by 8 bases. The germline V gene encodes CDR1 KGHSH and CDR2 LQKENI. The CDR3 spans 17 residues.

The chain uses TRBV4-1 and TRBJ1-4; tentatively, D is TRBD1 (6 bases). V was shortened by 4 bases and J by 11 bases, with 14 bases between the two germline ends. Germline-derived CDR1 and CDR2 are MGHRA and YSYEKL. The CDR3 has 13 residues. DNA of the CDR3: TGCGCCAGCAGCCCACCAGGGGTAGGGAAACTGTTTTTT. Protein sequence: CASSPPGVGKLFF.

V usage is TRBV3-1 (or the pseudogene TRBV3-2) and J usage is TRBJ1-5, with D hard to call. Looked up from germline, CDR1 is LGHDT and CDR2 is YNNKEL (reference sequence). The CDR3 covers 15 residues. V lost 4 bases, J lost 3 bases, and 13 bases lay in between. CDR3: CASSPLASNNQPQHF. The CDR3 coding sequence is TGTGCCAGCAGCCCTTTGGCATCGAACAATCAGCCCCAGCATTTT.

The chain is built from TRBV9 and TRBJ2-5; TRBD2 aligns across 7 bases. CDR3 length equals 15 residues. The germline CDR1 and CDR2 sequences are SGDLS and YYNGEE. V was pared by 3 bases and J by 2 bases, with 7 bases of the junction left unmatched. The chain's CDR3 is CASSGQVGGQETQYF. As DNA, the CDR3 is TGTGCCAGCAGCGGGCAGGTGGGAGGGCAAGAGACCCAGTACTTC.

The chain employs TRBV25-1 and TRBJ2-7; D is uncertain. Germline V lookup: CDR1 MGHDK, CDR2 SYGVNS. This CDR3 spans 11 amino acids. The V end was cut by 5 bases, the J end by 5 bases, with 7 bases between. The CDR3 region has the DNA TGTGCCAGCAGTCCTAACCACGAGCAGTACTTC. Protein sequence: CASSPNHEQYF.

V is TRBV11-3 and J is TRBJ2-5, with D possibly being TRBD2 (5 bases). V dropped 4 bases and J dropped 10 bases, with 19 bases sitting between them. The length of the CDR3 is 14 residues. The V gene's germline CDR1 is SGHNT and CDR2 YENEEA. The DNA for the CDR3 is TGTGCCAGCAGCTCTGGACTGGCGACACGGGACCAGTACTTC. Protein product: CASSSGLATRDQYF.

The chain has TRBV2 and TRBJ2-3; the D is unclear. The germline gives CDR1 SNHLY, CDR2 FYNNEI. The V gene lost 2 bases and the J gene lost 6 bases, with 6 bases spanning the gap. This CDR3 comprises 12 residues. The CDR3 DNA follows: TGTGCCAGCAGTGAATCGCAGGATACGCAGTATTTT. It encodes CASSESQDTQYF. Together with reference TRBV2 and TRBJ2-3, the CDR3 gives the full variable domain: EPEVTQTPSHQVTQMGQEVILRCVPISNHLYFYWYRQILGQKVEFLVSFYNNEISEKSEIFDDQFSVERPDGSNFTLKIRSTKLEDSAMYFCASSESQDTQYFGPGTRLTVL.

The chain has TRBV4-1 and TRBJ1-1, with D unresolved. The CDR3 spans 13 residues. Trimming pared 4 bases from V and 8 bases from J, leaving 14 bases between. Per germline, CDR1 MGHRA and CDR2 YSYEKL. CDR3 region: CASSREPRLEAFF. In DNA form, the CDR3 reads TGCGCCAGCAGCCGAGAGCCCAGGCTAGAAGCTTTCTTT.

The J gene is TRBJ2-1, the V gene TRBV29-1, with 7 nucleotides matching TRBD1. This CDR3 has 15 amino acids. With 3 bases clipped from V and 6 bases from J, the junction kept 11 bases outside the gene matches. CDR1 and CDR2 from the germline V gene are SQVTM and ANQGSEA. This CDR3 reads CSVDKINRGFNEQFF. In DNA, the CDR3 is TGCAGCGTTGACAAGATAAACAGGGGTTTCAATGAGCAGTTCTTC.

The chain combines TRBV5-1 with TRBJ2-3; D remains ambiguous. The germline V gene encodes CDR1 SGHRS and CDR2 YFSETQ. There are 13 residues in the CDR3. Trimming left V 0 bases short and J 6 bases short, with 8 bases between. The CDR3 spells CASSLGAADTQYF. The CDR3 bases are TGCGCCAGCAGCTTGGGGGCTGCGGATACGCAGTATTTT.

V usage is TRBV6-5 and J usage is TRBJ1-1; D not certain. Trimming shortened V by 0 bases and J by 3 bases, and 11 bases separated the two germline ends. This CDR3 has 15 amino acids. CDR1 is MNHEY, CDR2 SVGAGI, per germline. The CDR3 DNA follows: TGTGCCAGCAGTTACTCGAGCAGGTTGGACACTGAAGCTTTCTTT. Protein product: CASSYSSRLDTEAFF.

The chain has TRBV9 and TRBJ2-3; a weak D match, TRBD2 (6 bases). Deletions cut 7 bases from V and 1 base from J, with 13 bases between. The V gene's germline CDR1 is SGDLS and CDR2 YYNGEE. The CDR3 has 14 residues. Written as DNA, the CDR3 is TGTGCCAGCGGAGGAGGGGTTCGCACAGATACGCAGTATTTT. As protein: CASGGGVRTDTQYF.

This rearrangement joins TRBV3-1 (or the pseudogene TRBV3-2) to TRBJ1-1, with D possibly matching TRBD1 (5 bases). Germline loops: CDR1 LGHDT, CDR2 YNNKEL (reference sequence). This CDR3 contains 15 residues. V gave up 3 bases and J gave up 3 bases, with 14 bases separating them. The CDR3 spells CASSHTDRGDTEAFF. CDR3 bases: TGTGCCAGCAGCCACACAGACAGAGGAGACACTGAAGCTTTCTTT.

This chain's CDR3 is CASSAAGLGNSPLHF. The CDR3 region has the DNA TGTGCCAGCAGTGCGGCAGGGTTGGGGAATTCACCCCTCCACTTT. The rearrangement uses TRBV6-2 or TRBV6-3 and TRBJ1-6; weak D call: TRBD1 (5 bases). The CDR3 consists of 15 residues. Germline V CDR1 and CDR2: MNHEY, SVGEGT. V was clipped by 5 bases and J by 7 bases, with 15 bases between them.

This sequence joins TRBV29-1 and TRBJ1-2, with 7 nucleotides matching TRBD1. The length of the CDR3 is 12 residues. The J segment lost 6 bases and the V segment lost 7 bases, leaving 8 bases of the junction unmatched. CDR1 SQVTM and CDR2 ANQGSEA come from the germline V gene. The CDR3 sequence is CSDKTGYNGYTF. The CDR3 coding sequence is TGCAGCGATAAGACAGGGTATAATGGCTACACCTTC.

The chain has TRBV9 and TRBJ1-6, with 8 bases lining up with TRBD1. The length of the CDR3 is 14 residues. Germline CDR1 SGDLS, CDR2 YYNGEE. Trimming removed 3 bases from V and 10 bases from J; junction bases left unmatched: 6. The CDR3 loop is CASSGTGRDSPLHF. In nucleotides, the CDR3 is TGTGCCAGCAGCGGGACAGGGCGGGACTCACCCCTCCACTTT.